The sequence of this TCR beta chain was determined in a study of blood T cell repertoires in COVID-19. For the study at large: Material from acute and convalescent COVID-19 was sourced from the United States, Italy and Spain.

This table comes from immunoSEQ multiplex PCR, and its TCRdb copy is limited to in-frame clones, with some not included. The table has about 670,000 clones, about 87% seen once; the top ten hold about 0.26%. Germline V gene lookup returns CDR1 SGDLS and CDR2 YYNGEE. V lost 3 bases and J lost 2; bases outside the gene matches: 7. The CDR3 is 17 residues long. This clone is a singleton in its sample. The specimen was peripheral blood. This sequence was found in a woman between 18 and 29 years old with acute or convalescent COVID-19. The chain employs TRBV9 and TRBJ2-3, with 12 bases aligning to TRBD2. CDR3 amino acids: CASSANLAGGPTDTQYF. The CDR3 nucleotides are TGTGCCAGCAGCGCAAACCTAGCGGGGGGGCCCACAGATACGCAGTATTTT.